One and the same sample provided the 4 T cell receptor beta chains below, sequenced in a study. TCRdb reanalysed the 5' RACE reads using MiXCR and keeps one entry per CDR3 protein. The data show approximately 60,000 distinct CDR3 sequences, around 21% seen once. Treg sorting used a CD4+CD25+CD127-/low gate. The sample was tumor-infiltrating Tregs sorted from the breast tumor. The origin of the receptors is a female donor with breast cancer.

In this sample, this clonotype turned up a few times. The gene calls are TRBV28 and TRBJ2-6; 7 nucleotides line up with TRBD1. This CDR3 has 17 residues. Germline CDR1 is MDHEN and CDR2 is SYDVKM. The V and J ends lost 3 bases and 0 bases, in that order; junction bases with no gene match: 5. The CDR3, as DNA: TGTGCCAGCAGTTTCCCTCACAGGGGCTCTGGGGCCAACGTCCTGACTTTC. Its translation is CASSFPHRGSGANVLTF.

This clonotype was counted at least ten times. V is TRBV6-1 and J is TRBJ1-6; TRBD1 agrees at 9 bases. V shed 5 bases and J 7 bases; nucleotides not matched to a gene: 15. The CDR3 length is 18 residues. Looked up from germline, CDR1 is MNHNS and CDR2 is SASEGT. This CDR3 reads CASSRDRDGFRVNSPLHF. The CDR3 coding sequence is TGTGCCAGCAGTCGGGACAGGGATGGTTTTCGGGTGAATTCACCCCTCCACTTT.

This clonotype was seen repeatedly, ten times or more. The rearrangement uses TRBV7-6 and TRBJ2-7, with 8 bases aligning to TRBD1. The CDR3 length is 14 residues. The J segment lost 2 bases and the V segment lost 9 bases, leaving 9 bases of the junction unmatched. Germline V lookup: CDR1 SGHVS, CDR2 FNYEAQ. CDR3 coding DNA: TGTGCCAGTCCAGGACAGGGTGATACCTACGAGCAGTACTTC. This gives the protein CASPGQGDTYEQYF. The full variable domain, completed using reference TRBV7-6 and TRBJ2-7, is GAGVSQSPRYKVTKRGQDVALRCDPISGHVSLYWYRQALGQGPEFLTYFNYEAQQDKSGLPNDRFSAERPEGSISTLTIQRTEQRDSAMYRCASPGQGDTYEQYFGPGTRLTVT.

The CDR3 sequence is CASSADGTDYGYTF. The CDR3 DNA sequence: TGTGCCAGCAGTGCGGATGGGACAGACTATGGCTACACCTTC. V is TRBV2 and J is TRBJ1-2, with 7 positions matching TRBD1. The CDR3 covers 14 residues. V was pared by 4 bases and J by 3 bases, with 5 bases of the junction left unmatched. CDR1 and CDR2 from the germline V gene are SNHLY and FYNNEI.